The entry that follows covers one TCR beta chain sequence. The target antigen is unknown. TCRdb re-called the 5' RACE reads; every CDR3 protein appears as one record, without DNA. The table counts some 460,000 distinct CDR3 sequences; over 1.1% lies in the top ten. This specimen comes from a study of T cells expressing NK-cell markers. Study information: Seven of the eight sequenced donors were HCMV-seropositive; one was seronegative. General study results and limits: In more than five donors, dominant CD3+CD56+NKG2C+ clonotypes ranked among the top 10 CD8+ clonotypes. The CD3+CD56-NKG2C+ fraction of a handful of donors was likewise dominated by these clonotypes. Whether expanded NKG2C+ T cell clones were HCMV specific stayed uncertain.

The germline CDR1 and CDR2 sequences are MGHRA and YSYEKL. This CDR3 is 16 amino acids long. The source of this sequence is a woman between 50 and 59 years old in good health. J is TRBJ2-5 and V is TRBV4-1; TCRdb's D call of TRBD2 is untestable without DNA. The specimen was blood T cells: a sorted CD56 or NKG2C T cell subset, CD4+ or CD8+ T cells, or bulk PBMC T cells (not recorded which). The CDR3 is CASSQDGGSVSETQYF.